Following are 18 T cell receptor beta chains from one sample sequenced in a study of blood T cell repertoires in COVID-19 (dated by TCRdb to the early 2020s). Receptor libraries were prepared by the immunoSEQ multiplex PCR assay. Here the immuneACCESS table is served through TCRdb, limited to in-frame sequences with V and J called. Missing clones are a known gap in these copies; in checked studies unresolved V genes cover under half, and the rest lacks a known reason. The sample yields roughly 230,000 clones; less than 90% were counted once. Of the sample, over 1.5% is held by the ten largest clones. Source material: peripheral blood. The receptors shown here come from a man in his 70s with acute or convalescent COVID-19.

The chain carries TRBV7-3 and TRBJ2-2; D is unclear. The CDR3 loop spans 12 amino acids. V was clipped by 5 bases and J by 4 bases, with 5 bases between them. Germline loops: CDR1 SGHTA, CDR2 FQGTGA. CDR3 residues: CASSPVTGELFF. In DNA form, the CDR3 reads TGTGCCAGCAGCCCAGTCACCGGGGAGCTGTTTTTT.

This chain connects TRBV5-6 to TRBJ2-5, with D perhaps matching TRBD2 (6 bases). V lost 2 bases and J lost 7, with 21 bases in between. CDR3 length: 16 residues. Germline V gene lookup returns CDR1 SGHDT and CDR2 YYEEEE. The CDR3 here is CASSLLEDYRGGTQYF. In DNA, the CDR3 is TGTGCCAGCAGCTTACTGGAGGACTACCGTGGAGGGACCCAGTACTTC.

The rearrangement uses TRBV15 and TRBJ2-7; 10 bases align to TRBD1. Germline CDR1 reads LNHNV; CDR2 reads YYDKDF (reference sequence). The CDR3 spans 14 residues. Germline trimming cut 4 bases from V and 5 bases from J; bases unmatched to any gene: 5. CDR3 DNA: TGTGCCACCAGCAAAAGGACAGGGGGTAACGAGCAGTACTTC. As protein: CATSKRTGGNEQYF.

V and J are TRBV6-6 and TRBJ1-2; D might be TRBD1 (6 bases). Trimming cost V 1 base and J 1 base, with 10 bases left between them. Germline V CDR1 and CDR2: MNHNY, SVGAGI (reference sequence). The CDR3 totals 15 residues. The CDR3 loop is CASSYLPGVNYGYTF. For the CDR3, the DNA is TGTGCCAGCAGTTACTTGCCAGGGGTTAACTATGGCTACACCTTC.

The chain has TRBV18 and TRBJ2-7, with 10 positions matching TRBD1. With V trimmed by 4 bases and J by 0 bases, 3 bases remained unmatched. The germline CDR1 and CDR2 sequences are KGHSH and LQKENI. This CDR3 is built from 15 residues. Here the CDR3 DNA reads TGTGCCAGCTCACTGGGACAGGGGAGCTCCTACGAGCAGTACTTC. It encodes CASSLGQGSSYEQYF.

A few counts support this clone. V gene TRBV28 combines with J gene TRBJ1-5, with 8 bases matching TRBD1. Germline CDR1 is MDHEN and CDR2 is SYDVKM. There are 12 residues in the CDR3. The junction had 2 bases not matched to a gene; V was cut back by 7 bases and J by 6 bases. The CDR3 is CASKQGGQPQHF. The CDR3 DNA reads TGTGCCAGCAAACAGGGGGGTCAGCCCCAGCATTTT. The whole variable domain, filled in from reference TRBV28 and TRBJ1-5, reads DVKVTQSSRYLVKRTGEKVFLECVQDMDHENMFWYRQDPGLGLRLIYFSYDVKMKEKGDIPEGYSVSREKKERFSLILESASTNQTSMYLCASKQGGQPQHFGDGTRLSIL.

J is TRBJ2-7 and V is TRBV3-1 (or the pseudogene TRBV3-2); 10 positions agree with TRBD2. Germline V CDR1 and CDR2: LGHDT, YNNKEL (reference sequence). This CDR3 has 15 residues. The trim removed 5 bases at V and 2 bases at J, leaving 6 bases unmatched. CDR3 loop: CASSSGLAVTYEQYF. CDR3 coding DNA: TGTGCCAGCAGCTCCGGACTAGCGGTTACCTACGAGCAGTACTTC.

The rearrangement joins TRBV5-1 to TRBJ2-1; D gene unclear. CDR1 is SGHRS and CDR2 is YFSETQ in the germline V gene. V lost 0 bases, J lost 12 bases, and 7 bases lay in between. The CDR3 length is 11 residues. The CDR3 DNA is TGCGCCAGCAGCTTGGAACAAATGCAGTTCTTC. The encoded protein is CASSLEQMQFF.

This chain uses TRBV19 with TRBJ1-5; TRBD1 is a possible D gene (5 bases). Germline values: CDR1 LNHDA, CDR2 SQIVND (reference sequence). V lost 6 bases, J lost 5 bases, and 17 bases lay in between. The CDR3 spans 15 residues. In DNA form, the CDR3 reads TGTGCCAGTAGCCCCGTGGGGCAGCAGGATCAGCCCCAGCATTTT. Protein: CASSPVGQQDQPQHF.

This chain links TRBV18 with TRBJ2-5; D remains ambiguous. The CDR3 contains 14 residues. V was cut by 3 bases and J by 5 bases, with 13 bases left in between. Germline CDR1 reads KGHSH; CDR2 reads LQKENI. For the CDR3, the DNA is TGTGCCAGCTCACCCTCCCATGAGTGGGAGACCCAGTACTTC. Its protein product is CASSPSHEWETQYF.

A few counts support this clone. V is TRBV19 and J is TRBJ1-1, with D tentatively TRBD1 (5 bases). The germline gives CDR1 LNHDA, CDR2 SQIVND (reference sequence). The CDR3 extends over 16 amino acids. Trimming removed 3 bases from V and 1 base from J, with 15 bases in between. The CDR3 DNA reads TGTGCCAGTAGTATGACGGGGGGTCATTCGAACACTGAAGCTTTCTTT. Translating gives CASSMTGGHSNTEAFF.

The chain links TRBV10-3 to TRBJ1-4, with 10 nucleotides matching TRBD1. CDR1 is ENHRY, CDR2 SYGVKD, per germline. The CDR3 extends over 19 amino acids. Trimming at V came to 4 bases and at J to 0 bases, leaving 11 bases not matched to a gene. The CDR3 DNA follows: TGTGCCATCAGTGCGGACAGGGGGTCGTCGTTATCAACTAATGAAAAACTGTTTTTT. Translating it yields CAISADRGSSLSTNEKLFF.

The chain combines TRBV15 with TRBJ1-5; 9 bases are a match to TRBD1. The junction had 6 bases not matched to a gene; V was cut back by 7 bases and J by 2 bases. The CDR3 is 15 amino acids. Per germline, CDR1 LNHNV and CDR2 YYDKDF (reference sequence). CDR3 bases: TGTGCCACCACTGGGGACAGGGTGGGCAATCAGCCCCAGCATTTT. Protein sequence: CATTGDRVGNQPQHF.

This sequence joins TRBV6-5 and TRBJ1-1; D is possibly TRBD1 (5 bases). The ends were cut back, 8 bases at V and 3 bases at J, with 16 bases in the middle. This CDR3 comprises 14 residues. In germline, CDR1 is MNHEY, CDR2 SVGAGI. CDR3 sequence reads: CASGTGRGYTEAFF. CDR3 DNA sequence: TGTGCCAGCGGGACGGGCCGGGGGTACACTGAAGCTTTCTTT.

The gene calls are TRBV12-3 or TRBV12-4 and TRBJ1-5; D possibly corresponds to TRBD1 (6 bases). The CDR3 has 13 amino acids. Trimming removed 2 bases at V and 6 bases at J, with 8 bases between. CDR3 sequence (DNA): TGTGCCAGCAGTTTATCGGACAGTCAGCCCCAGCATTTT. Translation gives CASSLSDSQPQHF.

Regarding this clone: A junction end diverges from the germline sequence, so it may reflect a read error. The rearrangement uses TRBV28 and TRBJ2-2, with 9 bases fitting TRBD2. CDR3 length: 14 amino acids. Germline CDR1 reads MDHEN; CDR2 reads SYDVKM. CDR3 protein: CLTRAGGNTGELFF. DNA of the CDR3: TGCCTGACTAGAGCGGGAGGGAACACCGGGGAGCTGTTTTTT.

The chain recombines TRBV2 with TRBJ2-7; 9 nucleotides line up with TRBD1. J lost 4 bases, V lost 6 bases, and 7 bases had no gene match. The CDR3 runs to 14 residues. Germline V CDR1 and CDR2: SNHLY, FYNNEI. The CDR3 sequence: CASRGGTGKYEQYF. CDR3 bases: TGTGCCAGCAGGGGGGGGACAGGGAAGTACGAGCAGTACTTC.

CDR3 in amino acids: CATSSGSGYNEQFF. The CDR3 bases are TGTGCCACCAGTAGCGGGAGTGGTTACAATGAGCAGTTCTTC. The chain has TRBV24-1 and TRBJ2-1; the match to TRBD2 covers 8 bases. This CDR3 has 14 amino acids. V lost 6 bases to trimming and J lost 4 bases; unmatched junction nucleotides: 4. In germline, CDR1 is KGHDR, CDR2 SFDVKD.